The sequence of this TCR beta chain was determined in a study of blood T cell repertoires in COVID-19. The CDR3 spans 11 residues. Clones were sequenced by immunoSEQ multiplex PCR, and TCRdb holds only the in-frame ones, with some missing. The sample has 55,000 or so clones; around 77% are singletons. The sequence was obtained from a man between 60 and 70 years old with acute or convalescent COVID-19. This chain links TRBV7-5 with TRBJ2-5; the table's D gene call, TRBD1, was not cross checked with the DNA. TRBV7-5 is a pseudogene segment. Sequenced input: peripheral blood. This CDR3 reads CARSSKETQYF. As DNA, the CDR3 is TGTGCCAGAAGCTCCAAAGAGACCCAGTACTTC.